Presented here are 27 T cell receptor beta chains from one specimen sequenced in a study of blood T cell repertoires in COVID-19. Only in-frame clones appear in the TCRdb table, and some are missing; sequencing was by immunoSEQ multiplex PCR. The sample includes about 120,000 clones, 85% of them seen just once. The sequenced sample was peripheral blood. The receptors were sampled from a man aged 55 to 70 with acute or convalescent COVID-19.

This rearrangement joins TRBV19 to TRBJ2-5; 9 bases agree with TRBD1. The germline V gene has CDR1 LNHDA and CDR2 SQIVND (reference sequence). There are 15 residues in the CDR3. J gave up 1 base and V 10 bases, and 10 bases lay outside the gene matches. The CDR3 DNA sequence: TGTGCCACCGCGGACAGGGGAGGAGGCCAAGAGACCCAGTACTTC. Its translation: CATADRGGGQETQYF.

The V and J genes are TRBV11-2 and TRBJ2-2; 8 bases are shared with TRBD2. Germline CDR1 and CDR2: SGHAT and FQNNGV. The CDR3 runs 16 residues. The junction had 5 bases not matched to a gene; V was cut back by 1 base and J by 4 bases. CDR3 sequence (DNA): TGTGCCAGCAGCTTAGGGGTCGGGAGGGCCACCGGGGAGCTGTTTTTT. Translating gives CASSLGVGRATGELFF.

This sequence joins TRBV10-3 and TRBJ2-7; D is perhaps TRBD1 (5 bases). The germline gives CDR1 ENHRY, CDR2 SYGVKD. Trimming shortened V by 4 bases and J by 9 bases, and 13 bases separated the two germline ends. The CDR3 consists of 12 residues. In DNA form, the CDR3 reads TGTGCCATCAGTGTAGACAGTCTACGGCAGTACTTC. As protein: CAISVDSLRQYF.

DNA of the CDR3: TGTGCCATCGACTTAGGCTACGAGCAGTACTTC. Translated: CAIDLGYEQYF. This chain connects TRBV7-9 to TRBJ2-7; no reliable D call. Germline V gives CDR1 SEHNR, CDR2 FQNEAQ (reference sequence). CDR3 length: 11 amino acids. The V and J ends lost 10 bases and 3 bases respectively, with 10 bases between them.

This chain joins TRBV6-2 or TRBV6-3 and TRBJ2-2; 7 bases align to TRBD2. V was clipped by 0 bases and J by 5 bases; unmatched bases: 6. The CDR3 totals 16 residues. The germline gives CDR1 MNHEY, CDR2 SVGEGT. CDR3 nucleotide sequence: TGTGCCAGCAGTTACTCCGATTCGGGGGGTACCGGGGAGCTGTTTTTT. It codes for CASSYSDSGGTGELFF.

The chain carries TRBV27 and TRBJ1-1; tentative D call: TRBD1 (5 bases). The CDR3 spans 13 residues. V shed 4 bases and J shed 3 bases, with 9 bases lying between them. Germline-derived CDR1 and CDR2 are MNHEY and SMNVEV (reference sequence). The CDR3 DNA sequence: TGTGCCAGCAGTTCCAGGGTTTACACTGAAGCTTTCTTT. Encoded protein: CASSSRVYTEAFF.

The V gene is TRBV28, the J gene TRBJ2-2; 8 bases match TRBD1. Germline-derived CDR1 and CDR2 are MDHEN and SYDVKM. The CDR3 length is 14 residues. V trimming: 8 bases; J trimming: 8 bases; junction bases outside the gene matches: 10. CDR3 region: CASGARGLTGELFF. CDR3 nucleotide sequence: TGTGCCAGCGGGGCCAGGGGGCTAACAGGGGAGCTGTTTTTT. The variable domain in full, with the rest retrieved from reference TRBV28 and TRBJ2-2, is DVKVTQSSRYLVKRTGEKVFLECVQDMDHENMFWYRQDPGLGLRLIYFSYDVKMKEKGDIPEGYSVSREKKERFSLILESASTNQTSMYLCASGARGLTGELFFGEGSRLTVL.

The chain carries TRBV7-9 and TRBJ2-1; 8 nucleotides agree with TRBD2. This CDR3 has 12 amino acids. J was trimmed by 10 bases and V by 4 bases; bases with no gene match: 3. The germline gives CDR1 SEHNR, CDR2 FQNEAQ (reference sequence). CDR3 coding DNA: TGTGCCAGCAGCTCGGGGGGGCGCGAGCAGTTCTTC. Translation gives CASSSGGREQFF. The full variable domain, rest sourced from reference TRBV7-9 and TRBJ2-1, is DTGVSQNPRHKITKRGQNVTFRCDPISEHNRLYWYRQTLGQGPEFLTYFQNEAQLEKSRLLSDRFSAERPKGSFSTLEIQRTEQGDSAMYLCASSSGGREQFFGPGTRLTVL.

This chain joins TRBV28 and TRBJ1-2; tentatively, D is TRBD1 (6 bases). CDR3 length: 14 residues. V lost 2 bases to trimming and J lost 5 bases, with 12 bases between them. Germline loops: CDR1 MDHEN, CDR2 SYDVKM. CDR3 DNA: TGTGCCAGCAGTTTACAGACAGGATGGTATGGCTACACCTTC. Its protein is CASSLQTGWYGYTF.

The chain recombines TRBV7-2 with TRBJ2-7; TRBD2 aligns across 8 bases. CDR1 and CDR2 (germline): SGHTA, FQGNSA. V trimming: 5 bases; J trimming: 5 bases; junction bases outside the gene matches: 8. The CDR3 runs 14 residues. The CDR3 loop reads CASSDLAGYHEQYF. CDR3 nucleotides: TGTGCCAGCAGCGACCTAGCGGGTTACCACGAGCAGTACTTC.

The chain is built from TRBV28 and TRBJ2-1; TRBD2 aligns across 7 bases. CDR3 size: 14 residues. Per germline, CDR1 MDHEN and CDR2 SYDVKM. With 7 bases clipped from V and 9 bases from J, the junction kept 12 bases outside the gene matches. The CDR3, as DNA: TGTGCCAGCACCCATCGGGGGGAGAGGATTGAGCAGTTCTTC. This codes for CASTHRGERIEQFF. The full variable domain, its missing parts supplied by reference TRBV28 and TRBJ2-1, is DVKVTQSSRYLVKRTGEKVFLECVQDMDHENMFWYRQDPGLGLRLIYFSYDVKMKEKGDIPEGYSVSREKKERFSLILESASTNQTSMYLCASTHRGERIEQFFGPGTRLTVL.

V usage is TRBV4-3 and J usage is TRBJ2-7; the match to TRBD1 covers 12 bases. This CDR3 has 17 residues. The V gene end was trimmed by 0 bases and the J gene end by 4 bases; junction bases not matched to a gene: 7. Germline assignment: CDR1 LGHNA and CDR2 YSLEER. CDR3 sequence reads: CASSQDLLGQGAYEQYF. As DNA, the CDR3 is TGCGCCAGCAGCCAAGATTTATTGGGACAGGGGGCGTACGAGCAGTACTTC.

The chain couples TRBV27 to TRBJ2-7; 10 positions match TRBD2. Germline loops: CDR1 MNHEY, CDR2 SMNVEV (reference sequence). The CDR3 has 15 residues. V gave up 5 bases and J gave up 2 bases; unmatched junction bases: 6. This CDR3 reads CASSPQAGGPYEQYF. The CDR3 bases are TGTGCCAGCAGTCCCCAAGCGGGAGGGCCCTACGAGCAGTACTTC.

The chain recombines TRBV4-3 with TRBJ2-1, with 12 bases that match TRBD2. With V trimmed by 1 base and J by 9 bases, 4 bases remained unmatched. Looked up from germline, CDR1 is LGHNA and CDR2 is YSLEER. The CDR3 is 15 amino acids. The CDR3 loop is CASSQGLAGEGEQFF. Written as DNA, the CDR3 is TGCGCCAGCAGCCAAGGACTAGCGGGAGAGGGTGAGCAGTTCTTC.

V is TRBV13 and J is TRBJ2-5, with D perhaps matching TRBD2 (5 bases). The CDR3 consists of 13 residues. V lost 2 bases and J 5 bases, leaving 9 bases between the germline ends. Looked up from germline, CDR1 is PRHDT and CDR2 is FYEKMQ (reference sequence). The CDR3 sequence: CASSLTGVETQYF. The CDR3 nucleotides read TGTGCCAGCAGCTTAACCGGGGTGGAGACCCAGTACTTC. The full variable domain, completed using reference TRBV13 and TRBJ2-5, is AAGVIQSPRHLIKEKRETATLKCYPIPRHDTVYWYQQGPGQDPQFLISFYEKMQSDKGSIPDRFSAQQFSDYHSELNMSSLELGDSALYFCASSLTGVETQYFGPGTRLLVL.

The rearrangement uses TRBV9 and TRBJ2-7; 14 bases fit TRBD2. CDR1 and CDR2 (germline): SGDLS, YYNGEE. The CDR3 has 15 amino acids. With V trimmed by 2 bases and J by 5 bases, 3 bases remained unmatched. The CDR3 bases are TGTGCCAGCAGCGTGGGGACTAGCGGGAGAAACGAGCAGTACTTC. This encodes CASSVGTSGRNEQYF.

The genes are TRBV4-1 and TRBJ2-7, with 8 bases fitting TRBD1. This CDR3 spans 17 amino acids. Germline assignment: CDR1 MGHRA and CDR2 YSYEKL. V was pared by 4 bases and J by 1 base, with 12 bases of the junction left unmatched. The CDR3 nucleotides read TGCGCCAGCAGCCTACATCCTGGACAGGGAAAGTCCTACGAGCAGTACTTC. Its protein is CASSLHPGQGKSYEQYF.

The rearrangement uses TRBV27 and TRBJ1-4; 8 bases are a match to TRBD1. V shed 4 bases, J shed 7 bases, and the junction held 5 bases outside the gene matches. Germline-derived CDR1 and CDR2 are MNHEY and SMNVEV (reference sequence). This CDR3 contains 14 residues. CDR3 sequence reads: CASSSRGPGEKLFF. CDR3 DNA: TGTGCCAGCAGTTCCAGGGGGCCGGGTGAAAAACTGTTTTTT. The full variable domain, in which reference TRBV27 and TRBJ1-4 provide the parts outside the CDR3, is EAQVTQNPRYLITVTGKKLTVTCSQNMNHEYMSWYRQDPGLGLRQIYYSMNVEVTDKGDVPEGYKVSRKEKRNFPLILESPSPNQTSLYFCASSSRGPGEKLFFGSGTQLSVL.

V is TRBV3-1 (or the pseudogene TRBV3-2) and J is TRBJ1-3; D gene ambiguous. V gave up 4 bases and J gave up 0 bases, with 13 bases separating them. CDR3 size: 16 residues. The V gene's germline CDR1 is LGHDT and CDR2 YNNKEL (reference sequence). This CDR3 reads CASSPNRVRSGNTIYF. CDR3 coding DNA: TGTGCCAGCAGCCCGAACCGGGTCCGCTCTGGAAACACCATATATTTT.

The chain carries TRBV5-1 and TRBJ1-1; D remains unclear. Germline V gene sequence: CDR1 SGHRS, CDR2 YFSETQ. This CDR3 spans 13 amino acids. V lost 4 bases and J lost 0, with 7 bases in between. The CDR3 spells CASSGSLNTEAFF. The CDR3 DNA sequence: TGCGCCAGCAGCGGCTCATTGAACACTGAAGCTTTCTTT.

The chain is built from TRBV30 and TRBJ1-5; D is undetermined. Germline CDR1 reads GTSNPN; CDR2 reads SVGIG (reference sequence). This CDR3 is built from 14 residues. The V end lost 1 base, the J end lost 4 bases, and 11 bases lay between the germline ends. The CDR3 nucleotides read TGTGCCTGGAGTGGATTCGGCGGGAATCAGCCCCAGCATTTT. Translated: CAWSGFGGNQPQHF.

The count of this clone is one. The chain carries TRBV11-2 and TRBJ2-2, with a weak D call TRBD1 (5 bases). V was clipped by 1 base and J by 4 bases, with 10 bases between them. Germline V gene lookup returns CDR1 SGHAT and CDR2 FQNNGV. This CDR3 region has 15 residues. DNA of the CDR3: TGTGCCAGCAGCTTAGTCAGGGCCCCCACCGGGGAGCTGTTTTTT. This translates into CASSLVRAPTGELFF.

The gene calls are TRBV6-6 and TRBJ2-3, with 8 bases identical to TRBD1. J gave up 1 base and V 6 bases, and 9 bases lay outside the gene matches. CDR1 is MNHNY and CDR2 is SVGAGI in the germline V gene (reference sequence). This CDR3 contains 16 residues. DNA of the CDR3: TGTGCCAGCAGCCGAACCCAGGGGGCCGGCACAGATACGCAGTATTTT. It translates to CASSRTQGAGTDTQYF.

Notes on this clone: Germline and junction disagree at one end, which may indicate a read error. V is TRBV19 and J is TRBJ1-2; 11 nucleotides agree with TRBD1. The CDR3 runs 14 residues. In germline, CDR1 is LNHDA, CDR2 SQIVND (reference sequence). CDR3 residues: CASSIEGQGVGYTF. The CDR3 DNA sequence: TGTGCCAGCAGTATAGAGGGACAGGGGGTTGGCTACACCTTC.

This clone was recorded once. The chain is built from TRBV4-1 and TRBJ1-6; tentatively, D is TRBD1 (5 bases). Germline CDR1 MGHRA, CDR2 YSYEKL. Deletions cut 0 bases from V and 5 bases from J, with 11 bases between. The CDR3 runs 16 residues. As DNA, the CDR3 is TGCGCCAGCAGCCAAGACAGGGAATCGCATAATTCACCCCTCCACTTT. Translated, it gives CASSQDRESHNSPLHF.

The chain links TRBV28 to TRBJ2-7, with 7 bases matching TRBD2. The length of the CDR3 is 13 residues. V trimming: 4 bases; J trimming: 2 bases; junction bases outside the gene matches: 2. Germline V lookup: CDR1 MDHEN, CDR2 SYDVKM. The CDR3 loop is CASSWGTTYEQYF. The CDR3 DNA reads TGTGCCAGCAGTTGGGGGACTACCTACGAGCAGTACTTC. Supplemented by reference TRBV28 and TRBJ2-7, the full variable domain reads DVKVTQSSRYLVKRTGEKVFLECVQDMDHENMFWYRQDPGLGLRLIYFSYDVKMKEKGDIPEGYSVSREKKERFSLILESASTNQTSMYLCASSWGTTYEQYFGPGTRLTVT.

The chain joins TRBV9 to TRBJ2-3, with TRBD2 as a possible D gene (6 bases). The germline gives CDR1 SGDLS, CDR2 YYNGEE. CDR3 length: 14 residues. V shed 4 bases and J shed 6 bases, with 15 bases lying between them. CDR3 nucleotide sequence: TGTGCCAGCAGCTCCCGTCCTGGGGGGGATACGCAGTATTTT. Amino acid sequence: CASSSRPGGDTQYF. Based on the CDR3 plus reference TRBV9 and TRBJ2-3, the full variable domain is DSGVTQTPKHLITATGQRVTLRCSPRSGDLSVYWYQQSLDQGLQFLIQYYNGEERAKGNILERFSAQQFPDLHSELNLSSLELGDSALYFCASSSRPGGDTQYFGPGTRLTVL.